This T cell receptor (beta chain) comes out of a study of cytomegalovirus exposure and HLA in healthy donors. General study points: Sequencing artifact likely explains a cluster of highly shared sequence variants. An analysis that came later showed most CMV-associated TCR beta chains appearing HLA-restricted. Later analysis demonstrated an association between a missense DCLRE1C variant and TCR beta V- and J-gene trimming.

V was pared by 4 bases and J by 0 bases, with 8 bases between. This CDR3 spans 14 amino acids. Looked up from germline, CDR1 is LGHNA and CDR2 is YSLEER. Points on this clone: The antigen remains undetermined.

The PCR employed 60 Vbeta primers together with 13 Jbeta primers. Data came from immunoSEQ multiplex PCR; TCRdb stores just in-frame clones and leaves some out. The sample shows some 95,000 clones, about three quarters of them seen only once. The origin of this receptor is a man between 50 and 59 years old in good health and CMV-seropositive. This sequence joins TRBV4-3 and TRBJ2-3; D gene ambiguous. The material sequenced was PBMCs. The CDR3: CASSLTGSTDTQYF. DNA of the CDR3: TGCGCCAGCAGCCTCACCGGGAGCACAGATACGCAGTATTTT.